These T cell receptor beta chains were read from a single sample in a study of blood T cell repertoires in COVID-19. The assay was immunoSEQ multiplex PCR, and TCRdb's table has in-frame clones only and misses some. The sample lists fewer than 250,000 clones, less than 85% seen once, with around 11% in the top ten. Specimen: peripheral blood. The source is a woman in her fifties or sixties with acute or convalescent COVID-19. CDR3s include the opening cysteine and the closing phenylalanine or tryptophan. Fields, in order: CDR3 DNA, CDR3 protein, D gene, V gene, clone size, J gene. A D gene is named only where the DNA matches it firmly. Only some rows state a clone size, as once, few, many or a class for expanded clones.

CDR3 DNA: TGTGCCAGCAGCCAAGACCTCCTTGGACAGGGCTCCACCGGGGAGCTGTTTTTT
CDR3 protein: CASSQDLLGQGSTGELFF
D gene: TRBD1
V gene: TRBV4-2
clone size: NA
J gene: TRBJ2-2

CDR3 DNA: TGCGCCAGCAGTGAGTCTGGCACCTATGGCTACACCTTC
CDR3 protein: CASSESGTYGYTF
D gene: NA
V gene: TRBV10-1
clone size: few
J gene: TRBJ1-2

CDR3 DNA: TGTGCCAGCAGCTTCACAGGGTCGTCTAGGCGAGCTTTCTTT
CDR3 protein: CASSFTGSSRRAFF
D gene: NA
V gene: TRBV13
clone size: NA
J gene: TRBJ1-1

CDR3 DNA: TGTGCCAGCAGTTTATTAGGGACAGGGGTCTATGGCTACACCTTC
CDR3 protein: CASSLLGTGVYGYTF
D gene: TRBD1
V gene: TRBV28
clone size: NA
J gene: TRBJ1-2

CDR3 DNA: TGCGCCAGCAGCTTGGAACAGGGGGCCTATGGCTACACCTTC
CDR3 protein: CASSLEQGAYGYTF
D gene: TRBD1
V gene: TRBV5-1
clone size: once
J gene: TRBJ1-2

CDR3 DNA: TGTGCCAGCAGCAAGGGACTAGCGGGGGGGTGCGCTGAGCAGTTCTTC
CDR3 protein: CASSKGLAGGCAEQFF
D gene: NA
V gene: TRBV21-1
clone size: NA
J gene: TRBJ2-1

CDR3 DNA: TGTGCCAGCAGGGGGACTAGCGGGAGAGAGCAGTACTTC
CDR3 protein: CASRGTSGREQYF
D gene: TRBD2
V gene: TRBV11-2
clone size: NA
J gene: TRBJ2-7

CDR3 DNA: TGTGCCAGCAGTTTATACGGGGAAGGGAGACCTGAAGCTTTCTTT
CDR3 protein: CASSLYGEGRPEAFF
D gene: NA
V gene: TRBV28
clone size: NA
J gene: TRBJ1-1

CDR3 DNA: TGTGCCAGCAGCTTAGCCTACGGACGCGGGACTAGCCGATCCTACGAGCAGTACTTC
CDR3 protein: CASSLAYGRGTSRSYEQYF
D gene: TRBD2
V gene: TRBV7-2
clone size: once
J gene: TRBJ2-7

CDR3 DNA: TGTGCCAGCAGCAAACGCGGTTATCGTTATGAAGCTTTCTTT
CDR3 protein: CASSKRGYRYEAFF
D gene: NA
V gene: TRBV21-1
clone size: NA
J gene: TRBJ1-1

CDR3 DNA: TGCGCCAGCAGTGAGTCGAAGGGGGGGCGCTACAATGAGCAGTTCTTC
CDR3 protein: CASSESKGGRYNEQFF
D gene: NA
V gene: TRBV10-1
clone size: NA
J gene: TRBJ2-1

CDR3 DNA: TGTGCCAGCATCCAGGGGGTGGGGTATGGCTACACCTTC
CDR3 protein: CASIQGVGYGYTF
D gene: TRBD1
V gene: TRBV28
clone size: NA
J gene: TRBJ1-2

CDR3 DNA: TGTGCCACCGCGGGCTCCCTAAACGAGCAGTACTTC
CDR3 protein: CATAGSLNEQYF
D gene: NA
V gene: TRBV24-1
clone size: NA
J gene: TRBJ2-7

CDR3 DNA: TGTGCCATCAGTGAAGTAAGCGGCCGAGAGCAGTTCTTC
CDR3 protein: CAISEVSGREQFF
D gene: NA
V gene: TRBV10-3
clone size: NA
J gene: TRBJ2-1

CDR3 DNA: TGTGCCAGCAGCTTAAGGACAGGGTGGGATTCACCCCTCCACTTT
CDR3 protein: CASSLRTGWDSPLHF
D gene: TRBD1
V gene: TRBV11-2
clone size: NA
J gene: TRBJ1-6

CDR3 DNA: TGCAGTGCGAGTCCAACTGGCGGGTTGTACAATGAGCAGTTCTTC
CDR3 protein: CSASPTGGLYNEQFF
D gene: NA
V gene: TRBV20-1
clone size: few
J gene: TRBJ2-1

CDR3 DNA: TGTGCCAGCAGCCTCCGACTAGCGGGACGCAACAATGAGCAGTTCTTC
CDR3 protein: CASSLRLAGRNNEQFF
D gene: TRBD2
V gene: TRBV7-2
clone size: once
J gene: TRBJ2-1

CDR3 DNA: TGTGCCAGTAGTACCCGATATAGTAAAGATGAGCAGTTCTTC
CDR3 protein: CASSTRYSKDEQFF
D gene: NA
V gene: TRBV19
clone size: NA
J gene: TRBJ2-1

CDR3 DNA: TGTGCCAGCAGTGCTACCGGAGCAACTAATGAAAAACTGTTTTTT
CDR3 protein: CASSATGATNEKLFF
D gene: NA
V gene: TRBV25-1
clone size: NA
J gene: TRBJ1-4

CDR3 DNA: TGTGCCAGCAGTGATGAGGAGAATGAAGCTTTCTTT
CDR3 protein: CASSDEENEAFF
D gene: NA
V gene: TRBV25-1
clone size: few
J gene: TRBJ1-1

CDR3 DNA: TGTGCCAGCAGCCCGACGAGGGGACTAGCGGACTATACGCAGTATTTT
CDR3 protein: CASSPTRGLADYTQYF
D gene: TRBD2
V gene: TRBV5-4
clone size: NA
J gene: TRBJ2-3

CDR3 DNA: TGTGCCAGCAGCTTAGGGGGCGCCACTAACTATGGCTACACCTTC
CDR3 protein: CASSLGGATNYGYTF
D gene: NA
V gene: TRBV7-2
clone size: NA
J gene: TRBJ1-2

CDR3 DNA: TGTGCCAGCAGCCGGGGGGCCCCCGCCGCCCACGAGCAGTACTTC
CDR3 protein: CASSRGAPAAHEQYF
D gene: NA
V gene: TRBV5-4
clone size: NA
J gene: TRBJ2-7

CDR3 DNA: TGCGCCAGCAGCCAAGAACTAGCGAACTACAATGAGCAGTTCTTC
CDR3 protein: CASSQELANYNEQFF
D gene: TRBD2
V gene: TRBV4-3
clone size: NA
J gene: TRBJ2-1

CDR3 DNA: TGTGCCAGCAGTGAGGTGAGGGGAGGCACTAATGAAAAACTGTTTTTT
CDR3 protein: CASSEVRGGTNEKLFF
D gene: NA
V gene: TRBV6-1
clone size: NA
J gene: TRBJ1-4

CDR3 DNA: TGTGCCTGGGACAGGGGCTATGGCTACACCTTC
CDR3 protein: CAWDRGYGYTF
D gene: TRBD1
V gene: TRBV30
clone size: few
J gene: TRBJ1-2

CDR3 DNA: TGTGCCAGCAGTGGAACAGGGGCTGAAGCTTTCTTT
CDR3 protein: CASSGTGAEAFF
D gene: TRBD1
V gene: TRBV9
clone size: NA
J gene: TRBJ1-1

CDR3 DNA: TGTGCCAGCAGTCCAGGACTAGCGGGCGCCAAAAACATTCAGTACTTC
CDR3 protein: CASSPGLAGAKNIQYF
D gene: TRBD2
V gene: TRBV3-1/TRBV3-2
clone size: NA
J gene: TRBJ2-4

CDR3 DNA: TGTGCCAGCCGAACGTGGAGGCGGGGGGGCACAGATACGCAGTATTTT
CDR3 protein: CASRTWRRGGTDTQYF
D gene: TRBD2
V gene: TRBV2
clone size: NA
J gene: TRBJ2-3

CDR3 DNA: TGTGCCAGCTCGTACAGGGAAGGAGATGAGCAGTTCTTC
CDR3 protein: CASSYREGDEQFF
D gene: NA
V gene: TRBV18
clone size: NA
J gene: TRBJ2-1

CDR3 DNA: TGTGCCAGCAGCCCGGGACTAGCTGCGAACACCGGGGAGCTGTTTTTT
CDR3 protein: CASSPGLAANTGELFF
D gene: TRBD2
V gene: TRBV9
clone size: NA
J gene: TRBJ2-2

CDR3 DNA: TGTGCCAGCAGCGCCAGACTCTCTGGGGCCAACGTCCTGACTTTC
CDR3 protein: CASSARLSGANVLTF
D gene: NA
V gene: TRBV9
clone size: NA
J gene: TRBJ2-6

CDR3 DNA: TGTGCCTGGGGGGGATGGACTAGCGGGGCCCACGAGCAGTACTTC
CDR3 protein: CAWGGWTSGAHEQYF
D gene: TRBD2
V gene: TRBV30
clone size: NA
J gene: TRBJ2-7

CDR3 DNA: TGTGCCAGCAGTTACCGTAGCAATCAGCCCCAGCATTTT
CDR3 protein: CASSYRSNQPQHF
D gene: NA
V gene: TRBV6-2/TRBV6-3
clone size: few
J gene: TRBJ1-5

CDR3 DNA: TGTGCCAGCAGAGCCGGGACAGGGAGTAATTCACCCCTCCACTTT
CDR3 protein: CASRAGTGSNSPLHF
D gene: TRBD1
V gene: TRBV2
clone size: NA
J gene: TRBJ1-6

CDR3 DNA: TGTGCCAGCAGTTTATTAAGCTATAGCGGAGAAAAACTGTTTTTT
CDR3 protein: CASSLLSYSGEKLFF
D gene: NA
V gene: TRBV28
clone size: NA
J gene: TRBJ1-4

CDR3 DNA: TGTGCCACCAGCAGGGGGCCCTCCCACTATGGCTACACCTTC
CDR3 protein: CATSRGPSHYGYTF
D gene: NA
V gene: TRBV15
clone size: NA
J gene: TRBJ1-2

CDR3 DNA: TGTGCCAGCAGTGACAGGTTTCCTTGGACCGGGGAGCTGTTTTTT
CDR3 protein: CASSDRFPWTGELFF
D gene: NA
V gene: TRBV2
clone size: NA
J gene: TRBJ2-2

CDR3 DNA: TGCGCCAGCAGCTTGGCCCCCGGGTTGAACACTGAAGCTTTCTTT
CDR3 protein: CASSLAPGLNTEAFF
D gene: NA
V gene: TRBV5-1
clone size: NA
J gene: TRBJ1-1

CDR3 DNA: TGTGCCTGGAGACACGGGGCAGATACGCAGTATTTT
CDR3 protein: CAWRHGADTQYF
D gene: NA
V gene: TRBV30
clone size: NA
J gene: TRBJ2-3

CDR3 DNA: TGTGCCAGCAGCGAGTTTCCTGCGGACACCATATATTTT
CDR3 protein: CASSEFPADTIYF
D gene: NA
V gene: TRBV9
clone size: NA
J gene: TRBJ1-3

CDR3 DNA: TGTGCCAGCTCACCAAGAGGCGGGTCCAACTCCTACGAGCAGTACTTC
CDR3 protein: CASSPRGGSNSYEQYF
D gene: NA
V gene: TRBV18
clone size: NA
J gene: TRBJ2-7

CDR3 DNA: TGCGCCAGCAGCTCCGGGACAGGGAACACTGAAGCTTTCTTT
CDR3 protein: CASSSGTGNTEAFF
D gene: TRBD1
V gene: TRBV5-1
clone size: NA
J gene: TRBJ1-1

CDR3 DNA: TGTGCCAGCAGTTTTTCTCAGGGGACAGGGGCCAGAAAACTGTTTTTT
CDR3 protein: CASSFSQGTGARKLFF
D gene: TRBD1
V gene: TRBV28
clone size: NA
J gene: TRBJ1-4

CDR3 DNA: TGTGCCAGCAGCTTCTCCGGGTTAGGAGATACGCAGTATTTT
CDR3 protein: CASSFSGLGDTQYF
D gene: NA
V gene: TRBV7-6
clone size: NA
J gene: TRBJ2-3

CDR3 DNA: TGTGCCAGTAGTCCGGGGACTAGCGGGAGGACCAACATTCAGTACTTC
CDR3 protein: CASSPGTSGRTNIQYF
D gene: TRBD2
V gene: TRBV19
clone size: many
J gene: TRBJ2-4

CDR3 DNA: TGTGCCAGCAGCTCTTCCCGGGACAGGGGGCTGGTCCGAAATCAGCCCCAGCATTTT
CDR3 protein: CASSSSRDRGLVRNQPQHF
D gene: TRBD1
V gene: TRBV5-8
clone size: NA
J gene: TRBJ1-5

CDR3 DNA: TGTGCCAGCAGCGTAGGAAAAGGGGGCACCTATGGCTACACCTTC
CDR3 protein: CASSVGKGGTYGYTF
D gene: TRBD1
V gene: TRBV9
clone size: NA
J gene: TRBJ1-2

CDR3 DNA: TGTGCCAGCAGCTTAGGGCGGGAAGATACGCAGTATTTT
CDR3 protein: CASSLGREDTQYF
D gene: NA
V gene: TRBV11-3
clone size: NA
J gene: TRBJ2-3

CDR3 DNA: TGCGCCAGCAGTGAGTCGAATTTCGGGCAGTACTTC
CDR3 protein: CASSESNFGQYF
D gene: NA
V gene: TRBV10-2
clone size: NA
J gene: TRBJ2-7

CDR3 DNA: TGCAGCGTTGGGCAGACAGGCGCGAACACCGGGGAGCTGTTTTTT
CDR3 protein: CSVGQTGANTGELFF
D gene: NA
V gene: TRBV29-1
clone size: NA
J gene: TRBJ2-2

CDR3 DNA: TGTGCCAGCAGACTAGCGGGAGAGTTCAAGTACTTC
CDR3 protein: CASRLAGEFKYF
D gene: TRBD2
V gene: TRBV2
clone size: NA
J gene: TRBJ2-5

CDR3 DNA: TGTGCCAGTAGCCCTATCAAGCCCCAGCATTTT
CDR3 protein: CASSPIKPQHF
D gene: NA
V gene: TRBV19
clone size: NA
J gene: TRBJ1-5

CDR3 DNA: TGTGCCACCAGTGCCGGGACAGGTTCCTACGAGCAGTACTTC
CDR3 protein: CATSAGTGSYEQYF
D gene: TRBD1
V gene: TRBV24-1
clone size: NA
J gene: TRBJ2-7

CDR3 DNA: TGTGCCAGCAGTGACTCGAAAGTGGGGACAGCTCGATTTAAAGATGAAAAACTGTTTTTT
CDR3 protein: CASSDSKVGTARFKDEKLFF
D gene: TRBD1
V gene: TRBV6-4
clone size: NA
J gene: TRBJ1-4

CDR3 DNA: TGTGCCACCAGTGATCCCAGCGGGAGGGCCCGGAGGGAGCAGTACTTC
CDR3 protein: CATSDPSGRARREQYF
D gene: TRBD2
V gene: TRBV24-1
clone size: NA
J gene: TRBJ2-7

CDR3 DNA: TGCGCCAGCAGTGATTCCGGGACAGGGGGATACACTGAAGCTTTCTTT
CDR3 protein: CASSDSGTGGYTEAFF
D gene: TRBD1
V gene: TRBV10-1
clone size: NA
J gene: TRBJ1-1

CDR3 DNA: TGTGCCAGCAGTTTAACTAGCGGGAGCGAGCAGTACTTC
CDR3 protein: CASSLTSGSEQYF
D gene: TRBD2
V gene: TRBV28
clone size: large
J gene: TRBJ2-7

CDR3 DNA: TGTGCCAGCAGTTACGGACTACCCCGCGTTGGCGGGGAGCTGTTTTTT
CDR3 protein: CASSYGLPRVGGELFF
D gene: NA
V gene: TRBV6-5
clone size: many
J gene: TRBJ2-2

CDR3 DNA: TGCGCCAGCAGCATGGGACAGGGAGGATTAAATGGCTACACCTTC
CDR3 protein: CASSMGQGGLNGYTF
D gene: TRBD1
V gene: TRBV5-1
clone size: NA
J gene: TRBJ1-2